Below are 14 T cell receptor beta chains sequenced from a single sample in a study of T cells in Graves' hyperthyroidism and ophthalmopathy. From RNA transcripts, TCR beta CDR3 regions were amplified. The HTBI primer set drove a first-round RT-PCR of the TCR CDR3. TCRdb processed the multiplex PCR reads anew with MiXCR; each CDR3 protein has one entry. The data hold under 550,000 distinct CDR3 sequences, with roughly an eighth observed a single time. Sequenced material: blood. These receptors were taken from a woman aged 18 to 35 with Graves' hyperthyroidism.

This clonotype has a count of ten or more. V and J are TRBV7-8 and TRBJ1-3; D call uncertain. The CDR3 has 13 amino acids. V lost 4 bases to trimming and J lost 2 bases, with 6 bases between them. CDR1 is SGHVS and CDR2 is FQNEAQ in the germline V gene. The CDR3 protein is CASSYSAGNTIYF. For the CDR3, the DNA is TGTGCCAGCAGCTACTCAGCTGGAAACACCATATATTTT.

This clonotype was observed once. This chain joins TRBV19 and TRBJ2-1; D assignment may be TRBD1 or TRBD2 (6 bases each). Germline CDR1 and CDR2: LNHDA and SQIVND (reference sequence). The length of the CDR3 is 17 residues. Trimming took 4 bases from V and 0 from J, leaving 16 bases between them. The CDR3 sequence: CASSTGRGGPSYNEQFF. CDR3 DNA sequence: TGTGCCAGTAGTACCGGCCGTGGGGGGCCCTCCTACAATGAGCAGTTCTTC. The full variable domain, rest sourced from reference TRBV19 and TRBJ2-1, is DGGITQSPKYLFRKEGQNVTLSCEQNLNHDAMYWYRQDPGQGLRLIYYSQIVNDFQKGDIAEGYSVSREKKESFPLTVTSAQKNPTAFYLCASSTGRGGPSYNEQFFGPGTRLTVL.

This clonotype occurred a few times. The rearrangement joins TRBV10-3 to TRBJ2-2; the match to TRBD2 covers 12 bases. Germline lookup yields CDR1 ENHRY and CDR2 SYGVKD. V lost 0 bases to trimming and J lost 3 bases; unmatched junction nucleotides: 5. The CDR3 contains 18 residues. Here the CDR3 DNA reads TGTGCCATCAGTGAGTCGGCTAGCGGGAGGGCTCACACCGGGGAGCTGTTTTTT. This sequence encodes CAISESASGRAHTGELFF.

This clonotype was counted at least ten times. This chain joins TRBV10-3 and TRBJ2-3; 11 bases map to TRBD2. The CDR3 spans 16 residues. From germline, CDR1 is ENHRY and CDR2 SYGVKD. J gave up 3 bases and V 8 bases, and 10 bases lay outside the gene matches. The CDR3: CAIAPLTSGVTDTQYF. The CDR3 bases are TGTGCCATCGCACCGTTGACTAGCGGGGTAACAGATACGCAGTATTTT.

This clonotype showed up many times. This chain uses TRBV28 with TRBJ2-7; D is uncertain. This CDR3 has 13 amino acids. The germline V gene encodes CDR1 MDHEN and CDR2 SYDVKM. V was pared by 6 bases and J by 2 bases, with 11 bases between. The CDR3 is CASRNPLTYEQYF. The CDR3 nucleotides read TGTGCCAGCAGAAACCCTCTAACCTACGAGCAGTACTTC.

This clonotype was found many times. V is TRBV28 and J is TRBJ2-1; TRBD2 aligns across 7 bases. Germline lookup yields CDR1 MDHEN and CDR2 SYDVKM. This CDR3 has 17 amino acids. With 5 bases clipped from V and 5 bases from J, the junction kept 15 bases outside the gene matches. The CDR3 bases are TGTGCCAGCAGTCGCGACACTAGCGCAACGACCCACAATGAGCAGTTCTTC. This gives the protein CASSRDTSATTHNEQFF.

This clonotype was observed at least ten times. The chain employs TRBV11-2 and TRBJ2-7; maybe TRBD2 (6 bases). Germline V CDR1 and CDR2: SGHAT, FQNNGV. Trimming stripped 5 bases from V and 7 bases from J, with 15 bases between. The CDR3 is 13 amino acids. The CDR3 here is CASSLVGGGEQYF. In DNA, the CDR3 is TGTGCCAGCAGCCTAGTGGGAGGCGGTGAGCAGTACTTC.

This clonotype was recorded many times. J is TRBJ2-1 and V is TRBV6-2 or TRBV6-3; 8 bases fit TRBD2. This CDR3 is built from 16 residues. The ends lost 4 bases at V and 2 bases at J; junction bases unmatched: 7. Germline CDR1 is MNHEY and CDR2 is SVGEGT. Here the CDR3 reads CASSSPGTSAYNEQFF. CDR3 DNA sequence: TGTGCCAGCAGTTCCCCCGGGACTAGTGCCTACAATGAGCAGTTCTTC.

This clonotype has only a few counts. V usage is TRBV6-9 and J usage is TRBJ2-5; D not certain. The germline gives CDR1 MNHGY, CDR2 SVAAGI. The V end lost 4 bases, the J end lost 1 base, and 10 bases lay between the germline ends. This CDR3 contains 14 residues. CDR3 nucleotide sequence: TGTGCCAGCAGTTTAACAGAACCCCAAGAGACCCAGTACTTC. Translating it yields CASSLTEPQETQYF.

This clonotype came up many times. The chain links TRBV2 to TRBJ1-1, with a tentative D call TRBD1 (5 bases). This CDR3 comprises 17 residues. Trimming pared 8 bases from V and 6 bases from J, leaving 28 bases between. CDR1 is SNHLY and CDR2 is FYNNEI in the germline V gene. This chain's CDR3 is CASPRGRELGQWAEAFF. The CDR3 DNA reads as TGTGCCAGCCCCCGGGGTAGGGAGTTGGGGCAATGGGCTGAAGCTTTCTTT.

This clonotype was observed many times. The rearrangement joins TRBV12-3 or TRBV12-4 to TRBJ2-7, with a possible D match to TRBD1 (6 bases). The CDR3 sequence is 15 residues long. Trimming shortened V by 3 bases and J by 2 bases, and 14 bases separated the two germline ends. The CDR3 spells CASSFDYRETYEQYF. DNA for the CDR3: TGTGCCAGCAGTTTCGATTACAGGGAAACCTACGAGCAGTACTTC.

This clonotype was seen only a few times. The chain is built from TRBV12-5 and TRBJ2-2, with TRBD2 as a possible D gene (6 bases). CDR3 length: 16 amino acids. Deletions cut 6 bases from V and 1 base from J, with 15 bases between. Germline loops: CDR1 LGHNT, CDR2 FRNRAP. The DNA for the CDR3 is TGTGCTAGTGGCCGCTACCGGGGGATGAACACCGGGGAGCTGTTTTTT. Amino acids: CASGRYRGMNTGELFF.

This clonotype was seen many times. The V call is TRBV12-3 or TRBV12-4, the J call TRBJ2-3; D gene ambiguous. V lost 5 bases and J 8 bases, leaving 14 bases between the germline ends. The CDR3 runs to 13 residues. The CDR3 sequence: CASSPLEESTQYF. DNA of the CDR3: TGTGCCAGCAGTCCGTTGGAAGAGAGTACGCAGTATTTT.

The chain carries TRBV2 and TRBJ2-7, with D possibly TRBD1 on 6 matching bases. There are 16 residues in the CDR3. The germline V gene has CDR1 SNHLY and CDR2 FYNNEI. Trimming left V 7 bases short and J 2 bases short, with 21 bases between. This CDR3 is CASTQETGVSTYEQYF. The CDR3 region has the DNA TGTGCCAGCACCCAAGAGACAGGCGTTTCTACCTACGAGCAGTACTTC.